Below are 32 T cell receptor beta chains sequenced from a single sample in a study of cytomegalovirus exposure and HLA in healthy donors. PCR used 60 Vbeta primers and 13 Jbeta primers. TCRdb's table, derived via immunoSEQ multiplex PCR, lists solely in-frame clones and lacks some. This table holds 150,000 to 200,000 clones, around 77% found once. Source material: PBMCs. Source of these receptors: a man aged 40-49 years in good health and CMV-seronegative.

This clone has just one count. The chain recombines TRBV27 with TRBJ1-5; D is undetermined. With 3 bases removed from V and 4 bases from J, the gap between germline ends came to 10 bases. This CDR3 region has 14 residues. CDR1 and CDR2 from the germline V gene are MNHEY and SMNVEV (reference sequence). CDR3 sequence (DNA): TGTGCCAGCAGTTTCGACGGGAGTAATCAGCCCCAGCATTTT. Encoded protein: CASSFDGSNQPQHF.

CDR3 DNA: TGTGCCTGGAGCTGGGACAGTGGGAACACCATATATTTT. This gives the protein CAWSWDSGNTIYF. The V and J genes are TRBV30 and TRBJ1-3; 7 positions match TRBD1. From germline, CDR1 is GTSNPN and CDR2 SVGIG (reference sequence). The junction had 6 bases not matched to a gene; V was cut back by 3 bases and J by 7 bases. The CDR3 spans 13 residues.

The V and J genes are TRBV27 and TRBJ2-7; D might be TRBD1 (6 bases). Trimming took off 2 bases at V and 0 bases at J, with 8 bases between the two ends. Germline V gives CDR1 MNHEY, CDR2 SMNVEV (reference sequence). The CDR3 runs to 14 residues. CDR3 sequence (DNA): TGTGCCAGCAGTTTAGACAGGTTCTCCTACGAGCAGTACGTC. Translation: CASSLDRFSYEQYV.

This clone came up a few times. The V call is TRBV28, the J call TRBJ1-5; 7 bases line up with TRBD1. The J segment lost 7 bases and the V segment lost 4 bases, leaving 7 bases of the junction unmatched. Per the germline V gene, CDR1 is MDHEN and CDR2 is SYDVKM. The CDR3 runs to 14 residues. CDR3 in amino acids: CASSSTGWNQPQHF. CDR3 in DNA: TGTGCCAGCAGTTCGACAGGGTGGAACCAGCCCCAGCATTTT.

Regarding this clone: Distinct nucleotide sequences in the sample also encode this CDR3. The chain uses TRBV2 and TRBJ2-1, with D unresolved. This CDR3 has 15 residues. CDR1 and CDR2 from the germline V gene are SNHLY and FYNNEI. The germline V and J ends were trimmed by 7 bases and 3 bases, with 16 bases remaining between them. The CDR3, as DNA: TGTGCCAGCACCCAGGAAGGCCCCATCTACAATGAGCAGTTCTTC. This encodes CASTQEGPIYNEQFF.

The chain employs TRBV2 and TRBJ1-5, with D hard to call. V dropped 5 bases and J dropped 0 bases, with 11 bases sitting between them. This CDR3 spans 15 amino acids. From germline, CDR1 is SNHLY and CDR2 FYNNEI. CDR3 protein: CASSTAGYSNQPQHF. The CDR3 coding sequence is TGTGCCAGCAGTACCGCAGGATATAGCAATCAGCCCCAGCATTTT.

The chain couples TRBV10-3 to TRBJ1-1; D is unresolved. CDR3 size: 13 residues. CDR1 ENHRY and CDR2 SYGVKD come from the germline V gene. V lost 7 bases to trimming and J lost 3 bases, with 12 bases between them. This CDR3 is CAIKLMEYTEAFF. The CDR3 DNA sequence: TGTGCCATCAAATTAATGGAGTACACTGAAGCTTTCTTT.

V usage is TRBV4-2 and J usage is TRBJ2-1, with a weak D call TRBD2 (5 bases). With 0 bases removed from V and 4 bases from J, the gap between germline ends came to 7 bases. This CDR3 region has 14 residues. Germline loops: CDR1 LGHNA, CDR2 YNFKEQ. The CDR3 nucleotides read TGTGCCAGCAGCCAAGATGCGGGTTACAATGAGCAGTTCTTC. It yields the protein CASSQDAGYNEQFF.

The genes are TRBV13 and TRBJ2-1, with TRBD2 matching over 7 bases. Germline loops: CDR1 PRHDT, CDR2 FYEKMQ (reference sequence). The CDR3 is made up of 16 amino acids. V dropped 4 bases and J dropped 8; count of bases not matched to a gene: 14. This CDR3 is CASSSGGTLSAHEQFF. CDR3 DNA: TGTGCCAGCAGCTCCGGGGGGACCCTCTCGGCCCATGAGCAGTTCTTC.

The chain links TRBV30 to TRBJ1-3, with D maybe TRBD1 (6 bases). In germline, CDR1 is GTSNPN, CDR2 SVGIG (reference sequence). The germline V and J ends were trimmed by 4 bases and 0 bases, with 13 bases remaining between them. The CDR3 contains 15 residues. CDR3 region: CAWIRRGPSGNTIYF. The DNA of the CDR3 is TGTGCCTGGATTCGGCGGGGGCCCTCTGGAAACACCATATATTTT.

V and J are TRBV6-1 and TRBJ2-7; D remains unclear. Trimming took 1 base from V and 3 from J, leaving 10 bases between them. Looked up from germline, CDR1 is MNHNS and CDR2 is SASEGT. The CDR3 covers 14 residues. As DNA, the CDR3 is TGTGCCAGCAGTGAAGGGGCTTCACTCTACGAGCAGTACGTC. It yields the protein CASSEGASLYEQYV.

The chain combines TRBV19 with TRBJ1-2; 10 nucleotides align to TRBD1. V lost 3 bases and J lost 4; bases outside the gene matches: 8. CDR3 length equals 16 residues. Germline V gene data show CDR1 as LNHDA and CDR2 as SQIVND (reference sequence). CDR3 amino acids: CASSIRTGGIGYGYTF. CDR3 bases: TGTGCCAGTAGTATTCGGACAGGGGGAATTGGCTATGGCTACACCTTC.

V gene TRBV2 combines with J gene TRBJ2-1; 8 bases agree with TRBD2. This CDR3 comprises 15 residues. The J segment lost 6 bases and the V segment lost 6 bases, leaving 10 bases of the junction unmatched. CDR1 and CDR2 from the germline V gene are SNHLY and FYNNEI. The CDR3, as DNA: TGTGCCAGCAGCCCCGGGGGTAGCGGGATCAATGAGCAGTTCTTC. Translating it yields CASSPGGSGINEQFF.

This clone occurred once. The chain has TRBV7-2 and TRBJ2-3; 7 nucleotides match TRBD2. The CDR3 is 15 residues long. J was trimmed by 2 bases and V by 6 bases; bases with no gene match: 8. In germline, CDR1 is SGHTA, CDR2 FQGNSA. The CDR3 loop reads CASRGERGLTDTQYF. The CDR3 coding sequence is TGTGCCAGCAGGGGGGAGCGGGGCCTCACAGATACGCAGTATTTT.

This clone was found once. This sequence joins TRBV11-1 and TRBJ1-1; 12 nucleotides line up with TRBD1. The CDR3 runs 17 residues. Per germline, CDR1 SGHAT and CDR2 FQDESV (reference sequence). Trimming at V came to 5 bases and at J to 0 bases, leaving 7 bases not matched to a gene. DNA of the CDR3: TGTGCCAGCAGCAGGGGACAGGGGGCTCCTATGAACACTGAAGCTTTCTTT. This codes for CASSRGQGAPMNTEAFF.

The rearrangement links TRBV2 to TRBJ2-3, with D possibly matching TRBD2 (5 bases). The CDR3 spans 12 residues. V was cut by 8 bases and J by 2 bases, with 8 bases left in between. Germline CDR1 reads SNHLY; CDR2 reads FYNNEI. CDR3 sequence (DNA): TGTGCCAGCCGGAGGACCACAGATACGCAGTATTTT. It is translated as CASRRTTDTQYF. Drawing the rest from reference TRBV2 and TRBJ2-3, the complete variable domain is EPEVTQTPSHQVTQMGQEVILRCVPISNHLYFYWYRQILGQKVEFLVSFYNNEISEKSEIFDDQFSVERPDGSNFTLKIRSTKLEDSAMYFCASRRTTDTQYFGPGTRLTVL.

This chain connects TRBV14 to TRBJ2-1; TRBD2 agrees at 11 bases. Germline loops: CDR1 SGHDN, CDR2 FVKESK. J lost 9 bases, V lost 3 bases, and 4 bases had no gene match. The CDR3 is 14 amino acids. In DNA form, the CDR3 reads TGTGCCAGCAGCCATGCCCTAGCGGGAGGTGAGCAGTTCTTC. Translated, it gives CASSHALAGGEQFF.

V and J are TRBV6-5 and TRBJ1-2; 7 nucleotides match TRBD1. The CDR3 runs 14 residues. V gave up 5 bases and J gave up 4 bases; unmatched junction bases: 7. CDR1 MNHEY and CDR2 SVGAGI come from the germline V gene. The CDR3 spells CASSLLRDSYGYTF. The CDR3 DNA sequence: TGTGCCAGCAGTCTTCTCCGGGACAGCTATGGCTACACCTTC.

V gene TRBV9 combines with J gene TRBJ2-7; 7 nucleotides agree with TRBD1. The V and J ends lost 0 bases and 4 bases, in that order; junction bases with no gene match: 7. In germline, CDR1 is SGDLS, CDR2 YYNGEE. This CDR3 has 15 residues. DNA for the CDR3: TGTGCCAGCAGCGTAGAGGGGGACAGATATTACGAGCAGTACTTC. This sequence encodes CASSVEGDRYYEQYF.

The V call is TRBV19, the J call TRBJ2-2; maybe TRBD1 (6 bases). This CDR3 is built from 14 residues. Germline loops: CDR1 LNHDA, CDR2 SQIVND (reference sequence). V shed 1 base and J shed 11 bases, with 14 bases lying between them. CDR3 sequence: CASSIGRGKDELFF. CDR3 in DNA: TGTGCCAGTAGTATAGGCAGGGGAAAGGATGAGCTGTTTTTT. The variable domain in full, completed from reference TRBV19 and TRBJ2-2, reads DGGITQSPKYLFRKEGQNVTLSCEQNLNHDAMYWYRQDPGQGLRLIYYSQIVNDFQKGDIAEGYSVSREKKESFPLTVTSAQKNPTAFYLCASSIGRGKDELFFGEGSRLTVL.

V gene TRBV20-1 combines with J gene TRBJ2-1, with D possibly matching TRBD2 (5 bases). The CDR3 length is 11 residues. Deletions cut 8 bases from V and 7 bases from J, with 12 bases between. From germline, CDR1 is DFQATT and CDR2 SNEGSKA (reference sequence). CDR3 in DNA: TGCAGTTTTAAGAGGAGGAATGAGCAGTTCTTC. Protein: CSFKRRNEQFF.

The chain carries TRBV5-1 and TRBJ2-5, with 9 bases aligning to TRBD2. CDR3 length: 14 residues. V lost 4 bases and J lost 1; bases outside the gene matches: 2. The germline V gene encodes CDR1 SGHRS and CDR2 YFSETQ. The CDR3 sequence: CASSKTSGQETQYF. CDR3 nucleotide sequence: TGCGCCAGCAGCAAGACTAGCGGCCAAGAGACCCAGTACTTC.

The genes are TRBV5-1 and TRBJ1-1; tentatively, D is TRBD1 (5 bases). The ends were cut back, 0 bases at V and 0 bases at J, with 9 bases in the middle. CDR1 and CDR2 from the germline V gene are SGHRS and YFSETQ. The CDR3 length is 15 residues. The CDR3 here is CASSLGQFMNTEAFF. CDR3 nucleotides: TGCGCCAGCAGCTTGGGACAGTTCATGAACACTGAAGCTTTCTTT.

This chain connects TRBV6-5 to TRBJ1-5, with D possibly matching TRBD1 (6 bases). The CDR3 extends over 15 amino acids. Germline V gene lookup returns CDR1 MNHEY and CDR2 SVGAGI. Trimming cost V 9 bases and J 5 bases, with 20 bases left between them. The CDR3 protein is CASKILRGSDQPQHF. DNA of the CDR3: TGTGCCAGTAAGATTCTGAGGGGGAGCGATCAGCCCCAGCATTTT.

V and J are TRBV11-2 and TRBJ1-1; 7 positions match TRBD1. V shed 5 bases and J 1 base; nucleotides not matched to a gene: 7. This CDR3 region has 15 residues. Germline lookup yields CDR1 SGHAT and CDR2 FQNNGV. The DNA of the CDR3 is TGTGCCAGCAGCCCAGTTGACAGGGAGAACACTGAAGCTTTCTTT. Encoded protein: CASSPVDRENTEAFF.

This chain connects TRBV9 to TRBJ1-2; the D is unclear. CDR1 and CDR2 (germline): SGDLS, YYNGEE. The CDR3 contains 14 residues. Deletions cut 6 bases from V and 3 bases from J, with 15 bases between. As DNA, the CDR3 is TGTGCCAGCACCAAAACCTGGGAGGACTATGGCTACACCTTC. It is translated as CASTKTWEDYGYTF.

Here the CDR3 DNA reads TGTGCCAGCAGTTCGGACGGGAGCTCTGGAAACACCATATATTTT. Its translation is CASSSDGSSGNTIYF. The chain is built from TRBV6-1 and TRBJ1-3; D is undetermined. Germline V gives CDR1 MNHNS, CDR2 SASEGT. The V and J ends lost 5 bases and 0 bases respectively, with 11 bases between them. The CDR3 contains 15 residues.

As concerns this clone: The junction shows a germline mismatch at one end, possibly a read error. The chain couples TRBV9 to TRBJ2-6; possibly TRBD1 for D (5 bases). The CDR3 consists of 18 residues. Germline V gene lookup returns CDR1 SGDLS and CDR2 YYNGEE. The CDR3 DNA reads as TGTGCCAGCAGCGTACAAGGGCTGGCTTACTCTGGGGCCAACGGCCTGACTTTC. Protein product: CASSVQGLAYSGANGLTF.

This clone was observed a few times. The same CDR3 arises from other DNA sequences in this sample as well. The rearrangement joins TRBV6-5 to TRBJ1-4; D call uncertain. The CDR3 loop spans 14 amino acids. With 0 bases removed from V and 5 bases from J, the gap between germline ends came to 7 bases. Germline CDR1 MNHEY, CDR2 SVGAGI. The CDR3 DNA reads TGTGCCAGCAGTTACTCCTACAGAAATGAAAAACTGTTTTTT. As protein: CASSYSYRNEKLFF.

The chain recombines TRBV5-1 with TRBJ1-2; no definite D call. The germline V gene encodes CDR1 SGHRS and CDR2 YFSETQ. V was clipped by 0 bases and J by 5 bases, with 5 bases between them. The CDR3 extends over 12 amino acids. CDR3 DNA sequence: TGCGCCAGCAGCTTGGACCAGTATGGCTACACCTTC. This codes for CASSLDQYGYTF.

This chain links TRBV25-1 with TRBJ1-1, with a weak D call TRBD1 (6 bases). Trimming took 1 base from V and 11 from J, leaving 11 bases between them. This CDR3 region has 12 residues. Germline loops: CDR1 MGHDK, CDR2 SYGVNS. CDR3: CASSEFSGDAFF. CDR3 in DNA: TGTGCCAGCAGTGAATTCTCAGGGGACGCTTTCTTT.

The CDR3 sequence: CASLGGSSYGYTF. DNA for the CDR3: TGTGCCTCCCTTGGGGGCTCCAGCTATGGCTACACCTTC. This chain uses TRBV30 with TRBJ1-2, with D perhaps TRBD1 (6 bases). Germline CDR1 is GTSNPN and CDR2 is SVGIG (reference sequence). The CDR3 extends over 13 amino acids. The V and J ends lost 7 bases and 4 bases respectively, with 16 bases between them.